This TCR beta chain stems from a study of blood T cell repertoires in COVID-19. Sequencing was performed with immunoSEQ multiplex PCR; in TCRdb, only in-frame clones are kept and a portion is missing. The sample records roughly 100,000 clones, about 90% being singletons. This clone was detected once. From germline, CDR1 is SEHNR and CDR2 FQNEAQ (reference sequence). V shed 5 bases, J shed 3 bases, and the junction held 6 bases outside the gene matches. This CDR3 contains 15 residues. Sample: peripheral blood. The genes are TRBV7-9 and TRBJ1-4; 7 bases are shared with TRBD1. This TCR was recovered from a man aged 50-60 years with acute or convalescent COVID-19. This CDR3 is CASSDKGAANEKLFF. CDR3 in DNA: TGTGCCAGCAGCGACAAGGGGGCAGCTAATGAAAAACTGTTTTTT.